What follows are 5 T cell receptor beta chains derived from one specimen sequenced in a study of shared clonotypes between healthy human individuals. Profiled with immunoSEQ multiplex PCR; TCRdb holds only in-frame clones, not every one. The sample yields 600,000 or so clones, nearly 98% seen once. Naive CD8 isolation took CD45RO-negative cells positively selected for CCR7 and excluded terminally differentiated effector memory CD45RA+ cells. The specimen was naive CD8+ T cells sorted from blood. These receptors were collected from a young man in good health.

The V gene is TRBV11-2, the J gene TRBJ2-7; 8 bases line up with TRBD2. Germline values: CDR1 SGHAT, CDR2 FQNNGV. V gave up 4 bases and J gave up 3 bases; unmatched junction bases: 8. The CDR3 covers 15 residues. DNA of the CDR3: TGTGCCAGCAGCTCCAAAGCGGGAGCCCACTACGAGCAGTACTTC. Protein sequence: CASSSKAGAHYEQYF. Using reference TRBV11-2 and TRBJ2-7 for the parts outside the CDR3, the full variable domain is EAGVAQSPRYKIIEKRQSVAFWCNPISGHATLYWYQQILGQGPKLLIQFQNNGVVDDSQLPKDRFSAERLKGVDSTLKIQPAKLEDSAVYLCASSSKAGAHYEQYFGPGTRLTVT.

The rearrangement joins TRBV9 to TRBJ2-7; D might be TRBD1 (5 bases). The CDR3 contains 14 residues. The germline gives CDR1 SGDLS, CDR2 YYNGEE. The V gene lost 2 bases and the J gene lost 3 bases, with 12 bases spanning the gap. CDR3 in DNA: TGTGCCAGCAGCGTCGGCTCTAGGGGCTACGAGCAGTACTTC. Protein sequence: CASSVGSRGYEQYF.

This clone was counted a single time. The chain joins TRBV4-1 to TRBJ1-3, with a tentative D call TRBD1 (5 bases). Germline CDR1 reads MGHRA; CDR2 reads YSYEKL. The CDR3 length is 14 residues. V lost 1 base to trimming and J lost 2 bases, with 6 bases between them. This CDR3 is CASSQAGAGNTIYF. DNA of the CDR3: TGCGCCAGCAGCCAAGCGGGGGCTGGAAACACCATATATTTT.

The chain employs TRBV14 and TRBJ2-3, with D uncertain. The V end was cut by 1 base, the J end by 3 bases, with 11 bases between. CDR1 and CDR2 (germline): SGHDN, FVKESK. This CDR3 contains 15 residues. CDR3: CASSQGDVSTDTQYF. CDR3 bases: TGTGCCAGCAGCCAAGGGGATGTCTCGACAGATACGCAGTATTTT.

V is TRBV30 and J is TRBJ1-1; a weak D match, TRBD1 (6 bases). Germline CDR1 GTSNPN, CDR2 SVGIG (reference sequence). This CDR3 region has 14 residues. The germline V and J ends were trimmed by 4 bases and 7 bases, with 19 bases remaining between them. CDR3 bases: TGTGCCTGGATTTTTCAGGGGCCGGGAGTTGAAGCTTTCTTT. Its protein is CAWIFQGPGVEAFF.